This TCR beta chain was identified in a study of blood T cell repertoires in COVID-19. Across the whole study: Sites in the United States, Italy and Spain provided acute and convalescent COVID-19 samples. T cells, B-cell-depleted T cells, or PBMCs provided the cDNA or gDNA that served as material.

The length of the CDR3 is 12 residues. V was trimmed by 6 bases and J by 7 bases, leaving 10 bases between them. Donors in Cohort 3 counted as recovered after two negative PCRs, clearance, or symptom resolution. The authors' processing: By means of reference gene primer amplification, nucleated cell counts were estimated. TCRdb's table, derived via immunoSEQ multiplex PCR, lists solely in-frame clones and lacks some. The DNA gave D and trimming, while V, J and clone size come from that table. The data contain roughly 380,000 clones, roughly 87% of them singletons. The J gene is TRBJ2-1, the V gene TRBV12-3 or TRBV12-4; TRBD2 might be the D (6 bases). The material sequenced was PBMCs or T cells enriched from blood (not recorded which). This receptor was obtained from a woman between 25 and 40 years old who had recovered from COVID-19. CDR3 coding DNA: TGTGCCAGCAGAGGGACTGTAAATGAGCAGTTCTTC. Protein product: CASRGTVNEQFF.